The 18 T cell receptor beta chains below come from one sample, sequenced in a study of vaccination and CD4 T cells after COVID-19. The sample's treatment: approximately nine-day PBMC culture with coronavirus spike peptide pools or control peptides (ViraFEST assay). The Oncomine TCR Beta short-read assay sequenced DNA from cultured CD4+ T cells. TCRdb passed the PCR reads through MiXCR, listing each CDR3 protein once. This sample carries roughly 15,000 distinct CDR3 sequences, about 65% of them seen once, and the ten largest clones take 7.4%. For these TCRs, the target antigens are not known. Material: CD4+ T cells from blood, cultured in vitro. Source of these receptors: a human donor who had recovered from COVID-19.

The J gene is TRBJ2-7, the V gene TRBV25-1; D possibly corresponds to TRBD2 (5 bases). Germline assignment: CDR1 MGHDK and CDR2 SYGVNS. The CDR3 runs to 12 residues. V lost 4 bases and J 4 bases, leaving 8 bases between the germline ends. The CDR3 region is CASSADSYEQYF. In DNA form, the CDR3 reads TGTGCCAGCAGTGCGGACTCTTACGAGCAGTACTTC.

V and J are TRBV12-5 and TRBJ2-5, with D possibly TRBD1 on 6 matching bases. The CDR3 is made up of 14 amino acids. Deletions cut 8 bases from V and 1 base from J, with 14 bases between. Germline V gene sequence: CDR1 LGHNT, CDR2 FRNRAP. CDR3 coding DNA: TGTGCTAGTACGAATTTGGGGGCCCAAGAGACCCAGTACTTC. It yields the protein CASTNLGAQETQYF.

In this sample, this clonotype turned up a few times. V usage is TRBV20-1 and J usage is TRBJ1-1; TRBD1 matches at 9 bases. V trimming: 6 bases; J trimming: 1 base; junction bases outside the gene matches: 12. CDR1 is DFQATT and CDR2 is SNEGSKA in the germline V gene (reference sequence). CDR3 length equals 16 residues. In nucleotides, the CDR3 is TGCAGTGCCCCACCGGGACAGGGAGGCGGGAACACTGAAGCTTTCTTT. It translates to CSAPPGQGGGNTEAFF.

This clonotype has a handful of counts. V and J are TRBV10-1 and TRBJ2-7, with 8 bases that match TRBD1. Trimming cost V 2 bases and J 5 bases; bases outside gene matches: 5. Germline V gives CDR1 WNHNN, CDR2 SYGVQD (reference sequence). This CDR3 has 14 residues. The CDR3 here is CASSEPDRAHEQYF. The CDR3 DNA reads as TGCGCCAGCAGTGAGCCGGACAGGGCCCACGAGCAGTACTTC.

The chain links TRBV5-4 to TRBJ1-1, with 8 nucleotides matching TRBD1. The CDR3 runs to 14 residues. V trimming: 3 bases; J trimming: 3 bases; junction bases outside the gene matches: 4. The germline V gene encodes CDR1 SGHNT and CDR2 YYREEE (reference sequence). The DNA of the CDR3 is TGTGCCAGCAGCTATCCAGGGGGCTACACTGAAGCTTTCTTT. It encodes CASSYPGGYTEAFF.

The chain links TRBV10-3 to TRBJ1-3, with 7 positions matching TRBD1. Germline CDR1 reads ENHRY; CDR2 reads SYGVKD. The CDR3 runs 17 residues. Trimming cost V 0 bases and J 8 bases; bases outside gene matches: 13. The CDR3 nucleotides read TGTGCCATCAGTGAGTCGACCGGCAGGGGGAATGTAGACACCATATATTTT. Its protein is CAISESTGRGNVDTIYF.

This chain joins TRBV20-1 and TRBJ1-2; no firm D call. The CDR3 runs 16 residues. The V end lost 2 bases, the J end lost 4 bases, and 20 bases lay between the germline ends. Germline assignment: CDR1 DFQATT and CDR2 SNEGSKA (reference sequence). CDR3 sequence: CSARPDRRFGLYGYTF. The CDR3 bases are TGCAGTGCTAGACCGGACCGTCGATTTGGACTCTATGGCTACACCTTC.

This chain connects TRBV6-1 to TRBJ1-1; the D gene is possibly TRBD1 (5 bases). The CDR3 is 13 residues long. V was trimmed by 5 bases and J by 2 bases, leaving 9 bases between them. Germline loops: CDR1 MNHNS, CDR2 SASEGT. CDR3 amino acids: CASSQQDNTEAFF. The DNA for the CDR3 is TGTGCCAGCAGTCAACAGGATAACACTGAAGCTTTCTTT.

This clonotype has a handful of counts. The chain couples TRBV6-1 to TRBJ1-2; 10 nucleotides line up with TRBD1. The CDR3 is 15 amino acids. V was clipped by 6 bases and J by 3 bases; unmatched bases: 7. Germline CDR1 is MNHNS and CDR2 is SASEGT. As DNA, the CDR3 is TGTGCCAGCAGACTTAGGACAGGGGGGCACTATGGCTACACCTTC. Amino acid sequence: CASRLRTGGHYGYTF.

This chain uses TRBV19 with TRBJ1-2, with 7 nucleotides matching TRBD1. CDR3 length: 14 residues. CDR1 and CDR2 (germline): LNHDA, SQIVND (reference sequence). J was trimmed by 7 bases and V by 6 bases; bases with no gene match: 11. CDR3 amino acids: CASSPFDRDAGYTF. The DNA of the CDR3 is TGTGCCAGTAGCCCCTTCGACAGGGATGCTGGCTACACCTTC.

By share, this clonotype ranks as medium-sized. The chain links TRBV20-1 to TRBJ2-3; 11 bases match TRBD2. The CDR3 has 15 amino acids. V lost 6 bases and J lost 6; bases outside the gene matches: 11. The germline CDR1 and CDR2 sequences are DFQATT and SNEGSKA (reference sequence). In DNA, the CDR3 is TGCAGTGCCACCGGGACTAGCGGCCTCCGGGATACGCAGTATTTT. Its translation: CSATGTSGLRDTQYF.

V usage is TRBV2 and J usage is TRBJ2-7; 8 bases match TRBD2. This CDR3 is 15 amino acids long. Germline loops: CDR1 SNHLY, CDR2 FYNNEI. Germline trimming cut 7 bases from V and 4 bases from J; bases unmatched to any gene: 12. CDR3 in DNA: TGTGCCAGCAAAACTGACAGCGGGAGCGGTTACGAGCAGTACTTC. Encoded protein: CASKTDSGSGYEQYF. The full variable domain, its missing parts supplied by reference TRBV2 and TRBJ2-7, is EPEVTQTPSHQVTQMGQEVILRCVPISNHLYFYWYRQILGQKVEFLVSFYNNEISEKSEIFDDQFSVERPDGSNFTLKIRSTKLEDSAMYFCASKTDSGSGYEQYFGPGTRLTVT.

The V and J genes are TRBV12-3 or TRBV12-4 and TRBJ2-5; D uncertain. The germline V and J ends were trimmed by 3 bases and 5 bases, with 4 bases remaining between them. The CDR3 covers 11 residues. CDR3 amino acids: CASSLKETQYF. DNA for the CDR3: TGTGCCAGCAGTTTGAAGGAGACCCAGTACTTC.

The rearrangement joins TRBV7-2 to TRBJ1-6; 8 positions match TRBD1. The J segment lost 14 bases and the V segment lost 6 bases, leaving 9 bases of the junction unmatched. The CDR3 runs to 13 residues. Germline loops: CDR1 SGHTA, CDR2 FQGNSA. CDR3 sequence (DNA): TGTGCCAGCAGGTTTCAGGGGGCGCCTACCCTCCACTTT. It is translated as CASRFQGAPTLHF. The entire variable domain, with the rest obtained from reference TRBV7-2 and TRBJ1-6, is as follows: GAGVSQSPSNKVTEKGKDVELRCDPISGHTALYWYRQSLGQGLEFLIYFQGNSAPDKSGLPSDRFSAERTGGSVSTLTIQRTQQEDSAVYLCASRFQGAPTLHFGNGTRLTVT.

The J gene is TRBJ1-6, the V gene TRBV15; 7 bases are a match to TRBD1. In germline, CDR1 is LNHNV, CDR2 YYDKDF (reference sequence). V trimming: 0 bases; J trimming: 10 bases; junction bases outside the gene matches: 6. This CDR3 has 15 amino acids. The CDR3 DNA is TGTGCCACCAGCAGAGAGGGCAGGGGGAGCTCACCCCTCCACTTT. Translation gives CATSREGRGSSPLHF.

The chain links TRBV20-1 to TRBJ1-5, with D possibly being TRBD1 (6 bases). The CDR3 sequence is 17 residues long. Trimming cost V 2 bases and J 7 bases, with 24 bases left between them. In germline, CDR1 is DFQATT, CDR2 SNEGSKA (reference sequence). The CDR3 protein is CSARTRAGNRELQPQHF. The CDR3 coding sequence is TGCAGTGCTAGAACTCGCGCGGGGAACAGGGAATTGCAGCCCCAGCATTTT.

The table lists this clonotype with a few counts. This sequence joins TRBV7-2 and TRBJ2-6; D uncertain. The germline V gene encodes CDR1 SGHTA and CDR2 FQGNSA. V shed 4 bases and J shed 2 bases, with 12 bases lying between them. The CDR3 has 16 residues. In nucleotides, the CDR3 is TGTGCCAGCAGCTCCAGCCCGGCGACTGGGGCCAACGTCCTGACTTTC. It yields the protein CASSSSPATGANVLTF.

The chain recombines TRBV6-5 with TRBJ1-5, with TRBD1 identical over 9 bases. From germline, CDR1 is MNHEY and CDR2 SVGAGI. The ends lost 4 bases at V and 4 bases at J; junction bases unmatched: 11. The CDR3 is made up of 17 amino acids. CDR3 DNA: TGTGCCAGCAGTTTGAATCGGGACAGGGTAGGTAATCAGCCCCAGCATTTT. This codes for CASSLNRDRVGNQPQHF.